A selection of T cell receptor beta chains follows, all from one sample in a study of T cell repertoires in cytomegalovirus infection. Their target antigens are unknown. TCRdb re-analysed the reads in MiXCR, keeping a single row per CDR3 protein. The table has just under 500,000 distinct CDR3 sequences, roughly 34% seen once. The input for sequencing was cultured PBMCs, taken from culture after CMV antigen stimulation. These TCRs come from a human donor in good health (CMV status not recorded). Some clones in this sample may be carry-over from other donors' samples. Both conserved end residues are part of each CDR3. Fields, in order: D gene, J gene, V gene, clone size, CDR3 length, CDR3 DNA, CDR3 protein. The D gene is left open where the match is weak. Clone size appears in some rows only: once, few, many, or a class for an expanded clone.

d_gene: -
j_gene: TRBJ2-3
v_gene: TRBV6-8
abundance: -
len: 15
CDR3nt: TGTGCCAGCAGTTACCCCCCTCCGGGAGCAGATACGCAGTATTTT
CDR3aa: CASSYPPPGADTQYF

d_gene: TRBD1
j_gene: TRBJ2-7
v_gene: TRBV20-1
abundance: few
len: 12
CDR3nt: TGCAGCGGGGTGACAGGGGTCTACGAGCAGTACTTC
CDR3aa: CSGVTGVYEQYF

d_gene: -
j_gene: TRBJ2-6
v_gene: TRBV6-6
abundance: once
len: 16
CDR3nt: TGTGCCAGCAGTCCGCCCGGGGCTGGTGGTGCCAACGGCCCGACTTTC
CDR3aa: CASSPPGAGGANGPTF

d_gene: -
j_gene: TRBJ1-5
v_gene: TRBV12-3/TRBV12-4
abundance: -
len: 14
CDR3nt: TGTGCCAGCAGTTTTTCAGGGAAGCATCAGCCCCAGCATTTT
CDR3aa: CASSFSGKHQPQHF

d_gene: TRBD1
j_gene: TRBJ2-1
v_gene: TRBV7-8
abundance: many
len: 15
CDR3nt: TGTGCCAGCAGCCCTCGGACAGGGGACTACAATGAGCAGTTCTTC
CDR3aa: CASSPRTGDYNEQFF

d_gene: -
j_gene: TRBJ2-5
v_gene: TRBV12-3/TRBV12-4
abundance: -
len: 12
CDR3nt: TGTGCCAGCAGCCCCCCCGAGGCGACCCAGTACTTC
CDR3aa: CASSPPEATQYF

d_gene: TRBD1
j_gene: TRBJ1-1
v_gene: TRBV9
abundance: few
len: 18
CDR3nt: TGTGCCAGCAGCGGAGGTGGGGGACAGCTCCCCTTCAACACTGAAGCTTTCTTT
CDR3aa: CASSGGGGQLPFNTEAFF

d_gene: TRBD1
j_gene: TRBJ2-1
v_gene: TRBV7-2
abundance: many
len: 16
CDR3nt: TGTGCCAGCAGCTTAGACTGGACAGGGGGAGTTAATGAGCAGTTCTTC
CDR3aa: CASSLDWTGGVNEQFF

d_gene: -
j_gene: TRBJ1-1
v_gene: TRBV12-3/TRBV12-4
abundance: -
len: 15
CDR3nt: TGTGCCAGCAGTTTCTCACCGGACGTGAAAGCTGAAGCTTTCTTT
CDR3aa: CASSFSPDVKAEAFF

d_gene: TRBD2
j_gene: TRBJ2-3
v_gene: TRBV6-1
abundance: many
len: 19
CDR3nt: TGTGCCAGCAGTTTTTCTCGGCTAGCGGGAGGGCCGGGCACAGATACGCAGTATTTT
CDR3aa: CASSFSRLAGGPGTDTQYF

d_gene: -
j_gene: TRBJ2-1
v_gene: TRBV7-8
abundance: few
len: 15
CDR3nt: TGTGCCAGCAGCTTAGTTGGGGGCGGGAGTTTCGAGCAGTTCTTC
CDR3aa: CASSLVGGGSFEQFF

d_gene: TRBD2
j_gene: TRBJ2-7
v_gene: TRBV20-1
abundance: -
len: 13
CDR3nt: TGCAGTGCCGGGAGGGGTCTTTCCTACGAGCAGTACTTC
CDR3aa: CSAGRGLSYEQYF

d_gene: -
j_gene: TRBJ1-1
v_gene: TRBV12-3/TRBV12-4
abundance: -
len: 13
CDR3nt: TGTGCCACCGGGGCGGGGCTGTACACTGAAGCTTTCTTT
CDR3aa: CATGAGLYTEAFF

d_gene: TRBD1
j_gene: TRBJ2-1
v_gene: TRBV19
abundance: -
len: 14
CDR3nt: TGTGCCAGTCTAGACAGGGGGGGTAAGAATGAGCAGTTCTTC
CDR3aa: CASLDRGGKNEQFF

d_gene: TRBD2
j_gene: TRBJ2-3
v_gene: TRBV7-2
abundance: few
len: 20
CDR3nt: TGTGCCAGCAGCTTAGATCGGGGACTAGCGGGAGGATGGTTCACAGATACGCAGTATTTT
CDR3aa: CASSLDRGLAGGWFTDTQYF

d_gene: TRBD2
j_gene: TRBJ2-3
v_gene: TRBV20-1
abundance: -
len: 16
CDR3nt: TGCAGTGCTAGAGATCCACTTAGCGGGACCGCAGATACGCAGTATTTT
CDR3aa: CSARDPLSGTADTQYF

d_gene: -
j_gene: TRBJ2-2
v_gene: TRBV7-9
abundance: few
len: 11
CDR3nt: TGTGCCAGCAGTTGGACCGGGGAGCTGTTTTTT
CDR3aa: CASSWTGELFF

d_gene: TRBD1
j_gene: TRBJ1-2
v_gene: TRBV7-9
abundance: -
len: 13
CDR3nt: TGTGCCAGCAGCCTTGGACAGGGGGCAGGCTACACCTTC
CDR3aa: CASSLGQGAGYTF

d_gene: -
j_gene: TRBJ1-2
v_gene: TRBV29-1
abundance: -
len: 11
CDR3nt: TGCAGCGTTTCCCTTAACTATGGCTACACCTTC
CDR3aa: CSVSLNYGYTF

d_gene: -
j_gene: TRBJ2-1
v_gene: TRBV18
abundance: few
len: 13
CDR3nt: TGTGCCAGCTCACCACCAGGGAACAATGAGCAGTTCTTC
CDR3aa: CASSPPGNNEQFF

d_gene: TRBD2
j_gene: TRBJ2-5
v_gene: TRBV4-2
abundance: -
len: 21
CDR3nt: TGTGCCAGCAGCCAAGATCTCTCACTCGTTTTGGGGGTAGCGGGAGGTGAGACCCAGTACTTC
CDR3aa: CASSQDLSLVLGVAGGETQYF

d_gene: -
j_gene: TRBJ1-3
v_gene: TRBV7-6
abundance: -
len: 18
CDR3nt: TGTGCCAGCAGCTTTGACCCCTTTGGCAGCTCTGGCGGAAACACCATATATTTT
CDR3aa: CASSFDPFGSSGGNTIYF

d_gene: TRBD2
j_gene: TRBJ2-5
v_gene: TRBV7-2
abundance: few
len: 13
CDR3nt: TGTGCCAGCAGAATAGCGGGAGAAGAGACCCAGTACTTC
CDR3aa: CASRIAGEETQYF

d_gene: -
j_gene: TRBJ2-7
v_gene: TRBV4-1
abundance: few
len: 14
CDR3nt: TGCGCCAGCAGCCAAGAGCTAGGGGTCTACGAGCAGTACTTC
CDR3aa: CASSQELGVYEQYF

d_gene: -
j_gene: TRBJ1-5
v_gene: TRBV27
abundance: -
len: 13
CDR3nt: TGTGCCAGCAGTTCTGGACGTATTCAGCCCCAGCATTTT
CDR3aa: CASSSGRIQPQHF

d_gene: TRBD2
j_gene: TRBJ2-1
v_gene: TRBV4-3
abundance: once
len: 14
CDR3nt: TGCGCCAGCAGCCTCACTAGCGGTCACAATGAGCAGTTCTTC
CDR3aa: CASSLTSGHNEQFF